This T cell receptor beta chain was identified during a study of blood T cell repertoires in COVID-19. Study information: T cells, B-cell-depleted T cells, or PBMCs supplied cDNA or gDNA.

Germline-derived CDR1 and CDR2 are LGHNA and YSLEER. Trimming removed 2 bases from V and 8 bases from J; junction bases left unmatched: 7. The CDR3 spans 14 residues. Before being deemed recovered, Cohort 3 donors had two negative PCRs, clearance, or symptom resolution. This clone was found a few times. Produced via immunoSEQ multiplex PCR; TCRdb's table is partial and in-frame only. Here the sample spans nearly 250,000 clones, roughly 88% being singletons. V gene TRBV4-3 combines with J gene TRBJ1-1; 8 bases are shared with TRBD1. What was sequenced was PBMCs or T cells enriched from blood (not recorded which). The TCR was taken from a woman in her forties or fifties who had recovered from COVID-19. The CDR3 DNA follows: TGCGCCAGCAGCCAAATGACAGGGGTAACCGAAGCTTTCTTT. Its translation is CASSQMTGVTEAFF.